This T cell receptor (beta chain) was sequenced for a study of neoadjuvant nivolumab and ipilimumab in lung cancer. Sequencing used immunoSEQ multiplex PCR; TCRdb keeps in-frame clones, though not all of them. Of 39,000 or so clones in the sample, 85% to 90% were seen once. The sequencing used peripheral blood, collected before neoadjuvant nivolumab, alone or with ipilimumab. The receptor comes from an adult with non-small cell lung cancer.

The CDR3 loop reads CASSPLDSYEQYF. The CDR3 DNA sequence: TGCGCCAGCAGCCCCCTGGACTCCTACGAGCAGTACTTC. The rearrangement links TRBV5-1 to TRBJ2-7; D gene ambiguous. The CDR3 extends over 13 amino acids. V was trimmed by 4 bases and J by 0 bases, leaving 8 bases between them. Germline CDR1 is SGHRS and CDR2 is YFSETQ.